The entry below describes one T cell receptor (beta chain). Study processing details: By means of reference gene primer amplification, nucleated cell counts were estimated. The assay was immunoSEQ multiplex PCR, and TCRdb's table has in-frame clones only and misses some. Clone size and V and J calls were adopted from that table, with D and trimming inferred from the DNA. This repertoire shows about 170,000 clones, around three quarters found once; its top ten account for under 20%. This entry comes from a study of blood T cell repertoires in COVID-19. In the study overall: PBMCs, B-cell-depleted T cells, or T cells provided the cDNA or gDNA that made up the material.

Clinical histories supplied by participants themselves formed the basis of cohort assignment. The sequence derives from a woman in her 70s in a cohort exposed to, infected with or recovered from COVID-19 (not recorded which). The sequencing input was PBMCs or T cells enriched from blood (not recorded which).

The CDR3 is CASLNTRGSQETQYF. The CDR3 DNA reads TGTGCCAGCCTGAACACCAGGGGTTCACAAGAGACCCAGTACTTC. This sequence joins TRBV5-6 and TRBJ2-5; D is possibly TRBD1 (6 bases). Trimming cost V 7 bases and J 2 bases, with 18 bases left between them. The CDR3 has 15 residues. CDR1 and CDR2 from the germline V gene are SGHDT and YYEEEE.